These 25 T cell receptor beta chains share one sample of origin, sequenced in a study of T cells in Graves' hyperthyroidism and ophthalmopathy. RNA transcripts gave rise to amplified TCR beta CDR3 regions. An initial round of RT-PCR targeting the TCR CDR3 relied on the HTBI primer set. From the multiplex PCR reads, TCRdb called clonotypes with MiXCR, one entry per CDR3 protein. The sample holds roughly 800,000 distinct CDR3 sequences; roughly 37% are singletons and the top ten take 7% to 10%. Sample: blood. Receptors originate from a man aged 18 to 35 with Graves' hyperthyroidism.

This sequence joins TRBV29-1 and TRBJ1-2, with TRBD1 matching 7 bases. The CDR3 runs to 12 residues. Germline V CDR1 and CDR2: SQVTM, ANQGSEA. V was pared by 4 bases and J by 7 bases, with 6 bases of the junction left unmatched. CDR3 sequence (DNA): TGCAGCGTTGGAGGGGGCGCAGGTGGCTACACCTTC. Translating gives CSVGGGAGGYTF.

The chain employs TRBV5-1 and TRBJ1-1; possibly TRBD1 for D (5 bases). Germline-derived CDR1 and CDR2 are SGHRS and YFSETQ. V was pared by 4 bases and J by 0 bases, with 16 bases between. The CDR3 totals 16 residues. CDR3: CASSLQVQDMNTEAFF. The CDR3 DNA sequence: TGCGCCAGCAGCCTCCAGGTGCAGGACATGAACACTGAAGCTTTCTTT.

The chain links TRBV11-3 to TRBJ1-4; weak D call: TRBD1 (5 bases). Germline V lookup: CDR1 SGHNT, CDR2 YENEEA. This CDR3 is built from 13 residues. V was clipped by 5 bases and J by 10 bases, with 14 bases between them. Here the CDR3 DNA reads TGTGCCAGCAGCCCCGGGACTGGGGGAAAACTGTTTTTT. The encoded protein is CASSPGTGGKLFF.

V gene TRBV29-1 combines with J gene TRBJ2-7; the match to TRBD1 covers 11 bases. Germline V gene sequence: CDR1 SQVTM, CDR2 ANQGSEA. Trimming at V came to 6 bases and at J to 6 bases, leaving 7 bases not matched to a gene. There are 13 residues in the CDR3. Here the CDR3 reads CSVGTGGEGEQYF. In DNA, the CDR3 is TGCAGCGTCGGGACAGGGGGAGAGGGCGAGCAGTACTTC.

In this sample, this clonotype turned up many times. This rearrangement joins TRBV19 to TRBJ1-1; D not certain. The CDR3 covers 15 residues. Trimming removed 7 bases at V and 1 base at J, with 16 bases between. CDR1 LNHDA and CDR2 SQIVND come from the germline V gene (reference sequence). As DNA, the CDR3 is TGTGCCAGTACCAATAGCGGGGATCCGAACACTGAAGCTTTCTTT. Translation gives CASTNSGDPNTEAFF.

Points on this clonotype: Being one base from a much bigger clone, this may be a read error. The chain combines TRBV20-1 with TRBJ1-1; TRBD1 is a possible D gene (6 bases). Trimming left V 3 bases short and J 3 bases short, with 14 bases between. Germline V gives CDR1 DFQATT, CDR2 SNEGSKA (reference sequence). The CDR3 spans 14 residues. In DNA, the CDR3 is TGCAGTGCTAGGGCACAGGGACTGGACACTGAAGCTTTCTTT. It encodes CSARAQGLDTEAFF.

This clonotype was recorded a few times. CDR3 region: CSARDKRNTEAFF. The CDR3 DNA reads as TGCAGTGCTAGAGATAAGAGGAACACTGAAGCTTTCTTT. The chain carries TRBV20-1 and TRBJ1-1; D unresolved. CDR1 is DFQATT, CDR2 SNEGSKA, per germline (reference sequence). The CDR3 totals 13 residues. The germline V and J ends were trimmed by 0 bases and 1 base, with 6 bases remaining between them.

The CDR3 loop reads CASSLIPGMNTEAFF. DNA of the CDR3: TGTGCCAGCAGTCTTATACCGGGGATGAACACTGAAGCTTTCTTT. The rearrangement links TRBV6-5 to TRBJ1-1; D remains unclear. V lost 5 bases to trimming and J lost 0 bases, with 13 bases between them. The CDR3 contains 15 residues. Germline V gives CDR1 MNHEY, CDR2 SVGAGI.

V gene TRBV7-6 combines with J gene TRBJ1-5, with 7 positions matching TRBD1. Germline V gene lookup returns CDR1 SGHVS and CDR2 FNYEAQ. The CDR3 has 14 amino acids. The DNA for the CDR3 is TGTGCAGCAGCCCTCCGACAGGGTTCTCAGCCCCAGCATTTT. This sequence encodes CAAALRQGSQPQHF.

The chain recombines TRBV7-8 with TRBJ1-5, with 10 bases aligning to TRBD1. Germline-derived CDR1 and CDR2 are SGHVS and FQNEAQ. J lost 7 bases, V lost 4 bases, and 7 bases had no gene match. The CDR3 extends over 15 amino acids. CDR3 protein: CASSYTGTGEQPQHF. As DNA, the CDR3 is TGTGCCAGCAGCTACACCGGGACAGGGGAGCAGCCCCAGCATTTT.

This rearrangement joins TRBV27 to TRBJ1-5; D remains ambiguous. Trimming removed 4 bases from V and 3 bases from J, with 7 bases in between. The CDR3 extends over 13 amino acids. Germline loops: CDR1 MNHEY, CDR2 SMNVEV (reference sequence). The CDR3 protein is CASSSLNNQPQHF. The CDR3 region has the DNA TGTGCCAGCAGTTCCCTTAACAATCAGCCCCAGCATTTT.

This chain connects TRBV7-9 to TRBJ1-5; TRBD1 is a possible D gene (6 bases). The CDR3 is 15 amino acids. Germline V gives CDR1 SEHNR, CDR2 FQNEAQ (reference sequence). V was cut by 5 bases and J by 5 bases, with 16 bases left in between. CDR3 sequence reads: CASSRGGPRDQPQHF. The CDR3 DNA reads as TGTGCCAGCAGCAGGGGGGGGCCCAGGGATCAGCCCCAGCATTTT.

The chain couples TRBV7-9 to TRBJ2-7; 8 positions agree with TRBD1. The CDR3 length is 16 residues. Germline V gene data show CDR1 as SEHNR and CDR2 as FQNEAQ (reference sequence). The J segment lost 3 bases and the V segment lost 3 bases, leaving 10 bases of the junction unmatched. CDR3 nucleotides: TGTGCCAGCAGCTTTAAAGTCCCGGGACAGGACTACGAGCAGTACTTC. It translates to CASSFKVPGQDYEQYF.

There are a few counts of this clonotype. The chain couples TRBV9 to TRBJ1-5, with D tentatively TRBD1 (6 bases). The CDR3 totals 15 residues. Looked up from germline, CDR1 is SGDLS and CDR2 is YYNGEE. V lost 5 bases and J lost 7, with 19 bases in between. The CDR3 loop reads CASSGGGGAFQPQHF. DNA of the CDR3: TGTGCCAGCAGTGGGGGCGGAGGGGCCTTCCAGCCCCAGCATTTT.

This clonotype came up a few times. The genes are TRBV20-1 and TRBJ2-7; 10 nucleotides line up with TRBD1. The CDR3 runs to 13 residues. Germline values: CDR1 DFQATT, CDR2 SNEGSKA (reference sequence). With V trimmed by 3 bases and J by 5 bases, 4 bases remained unmatched. CDR3: CSASPDRGDEQYF. CDR3 DNA sequence: TGCAGTGCTAGCCCGGACAGGGGGGACGAGCAGTACTTC.

This clonotype came up many times. The chain combines TRBV7-9 with TRBJ1-6, with 7 bases fitting TRBD1. The CDR3 consists of 14 residues. In germline, CDR1 is SEHNR, CDR2 FQNEAQ (reference sequence). J gave up 7 bases and V 4 bases, and 4 bases lay outside the gene matches. This CDR3 reads CASSWDSTNSPLHF. The CDR3 bases are TGTGCCAGCAGCTGGGACAGTACAAATTCACCCCTCCACTTT.

This clonotype was observed many times. J is TRBJ1-3 and V is TRBV20-1, with D unclear. From germline, CDR1 is DFQATT and CDR2 SNEGSKA (reference sequence). The V end was cut by 0 bases, the J end by 0 bases, with 12 bases between. The CDR3 is made up of 16 amino acids. DNA of the CDR3: TGCAGTGCTAGAGAGGGTCGGCCGCACTCTGGAAACACCATATATTTT. As protein: CSAREGRPHSGNTIYF.

CDR3 in DNA: TGCAGTGCCCATAACCGGGACACGGGTGGGACTGAAGCTTTCTTT. Encoded protein: CSAHNRDTGGTEAFF. This chain uses TRBV20-1 with TRBJ1-1; D might be TRBD1 (6 bases). There are 15 residues in the CDR3. Deletions cut 6 bases from V and 5 bases from J, with 22 bases between. CDR1 and CDR2 from the germline V gene are DFQATT and SNEGSKA (reference sequence).

The chain links TRBV9 to TRBJ1-4, with D unclear. Germline V gene sequence: CDR1 SGDLS, CDR2 YYNGEE. This CDR3 is 15 amino acids long. Between the trimmed V and J ends, which lost 4 bases and 6 bases, there was a span of 16 bases. CDR3 nucleotides: TGTGCCAGCAGCACGTATATCGCCGGGGATGAAAAACTGTTTTTT. It translates to CASSTYIAGDEKLFF. Full variable domain (remainder filled in from reference TRBV9 and TRBJ1-4): DSGVTQTPKHLITATGQRVTLRCSPRSGDLSVYWYQQSLDQGLQFLIQYYNGEERAKGNILERFSAQQFPDLHSELNLSSLELGDSALYFCASSTYIAGDEKLFFGSGTQLSVL.

This clonotype showed up just a few times. This chain connects TRBV5-1 to TRBJ2-7; the match to TRBD1 covers 10 bases. The ends lost 3 bases at V and 5 bases at J; junction bases unmatched: 5. Germline CDR1 and CDR2: SGHRS and YFSETQ. The length of the CDR3 is 14 residues. CDR3 loop: CASSWGQGRNEQYF. For the CDR3, the DNA is TGCGCCAGCAGCTGGGGACAGGGGAGGAACGAGCAGTACTTC.

The rearrangement joins TRBV7-2 to TRBJ2-5, with D hard to call. This CDR3 is 15 amino acids long. V was shortened by 5 bases and J by 1 base, with 14 bases between the two germline ends. The germline V gene encodes CDR1 SGHTA and CDR2 FQGNSA. The CDR3 sequence is CASSPLPGLQETQYF. The DNA for the CDR3 is TGTGCCAGCAGCCCCCTCCCGGGCCTCCAAGAGACCCAGTACTTC.

This chain uses TRBV2 with TRBJ1-4, with 7 nucleotides matching TRBD1. Germline CDR1 reads SNHLY; CDR2 reads FYNNEI. Losses at the gene ends were 6 bases for V and 8 bases for J; bases not matched to a gene: 12. The CDR3 runs 15 residues. CDR3 nucleotides: TGTGCCAGCAGCCCGAGACAGGGATTGAAGGAAAAACTGTTTTTT. This translates into CASSPRQGLKEKLFF.

The rearrangement joins TRBV12-3 or TRBV12-4 to TRBJ1-3; D not resolved. The V and J ends lost 7 bases and 1 base respectively, with 8 bases between them. The CDR3 has 13 residues. CDR3 sequence: CASTHPSGNTIYF. CDR3 nucleotide sequence: TGTGCCAGCACCCACCCGTCTGGAAACACCATATATTTT.

This clonotype was observed many times. V gene TRBV10-1 combines with J gene TRBJ2-7, with 11 nucleotides matching TRBD2. Germline trimming cut 8 bases from V and 5 bases from J; bases unmatched to any gene: 8. This CDR3 comprises 14 residues. Per germline, CDR1 WNHNN and CDR2 SYGVQD (reference sequence). The CDR3, as DNA: TGCGCCAGCTCTATAGCGGGAGGGTCCCACGAGCAGTACTTC. Its translation is CASSIAGGSHEQYF.

This clonotype was found a few times. The chain recombines TRBV2 with TRBJ2-5; 11 bases are shared with TRBD2. This CDR3 comprises 15 residues. V dropped 4 bases and J dropped 5; count of bases not matched to a gene: 6. CDR1 is SNHLY, CDR2 FYNNEI, per germline. CDR3: CASSVGTSGAETQYF. Written as DNA, the CDR3 is TGTGCCAGCAGTGTTGGGACTAGCGGTGCGGAGACCCAGTACTTC.